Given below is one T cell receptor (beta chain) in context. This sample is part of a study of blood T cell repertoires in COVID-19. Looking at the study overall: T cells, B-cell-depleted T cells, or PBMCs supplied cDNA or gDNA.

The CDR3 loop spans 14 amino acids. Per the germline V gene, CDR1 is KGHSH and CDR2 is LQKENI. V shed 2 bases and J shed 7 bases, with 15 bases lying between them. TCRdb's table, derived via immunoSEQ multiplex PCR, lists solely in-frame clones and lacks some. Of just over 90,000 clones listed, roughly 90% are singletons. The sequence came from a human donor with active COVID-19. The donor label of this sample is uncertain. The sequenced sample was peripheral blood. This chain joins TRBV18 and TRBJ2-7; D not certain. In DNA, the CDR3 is TGTGCCAGCTCACCATCGCAGGCCCTCGAAGAGCAGTACTTC. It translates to CASSPSQALEEQYF.